This T cell receptor (beta chain) is drawn from a study of blood T cell repertoires in COVID-19. This clone was detected many times. Original data processing: Amplification from reference gene primers served as the basis for estimated nucleated cell counts. Here immunoSEQ multiplex PCR was the method, and the copy in TCRdb shows in-frame clones only, minus some. Clonal size and the V and J genes are those of that table, whereas D and trimming came from the DNA. The table has about 280,000 clones, around 90% seen once. Germline V lookup: CDR1 MNHNY, CDR2 SVGAGI (reference sequence). The CDR3 length is 16 residues. J was trimmed by 3 bases and V by 5 bases; bases with no gene match: 8.

The sequence derives from a woman between 40 and 55 years old who had recovered from COVID-19. The sequenced material came from PBMCs or T cells enriched from blood (not recorded which). This chain links TRBV6-6 with TRBJ2-3; 10 positions match TRBD2. CDR3 coding DNA: TGTGCCAGCAGTCGAACCGGGACTAGCGTAACAGATACGCAGTATTTT. As protein: CASSRTGTSVTDTQYF.